These 10 T cell receptor beta chains were all obtained from the same sample, sequenced in a study of T cell responses to AZD1222 COVID-19 vaccine (dated by TCRdb to the early 2020s). In light of the paper, this sample's time point label describes: baseline before first vaccination. Receptor amplification or capture employed the immunoSEQ multiplex PCR assay. TCRdb's version of the immuneACCESS table is confined to in-frame rearrangements and falls short of the full clone set. An unresolved V gene accounts for under half of the shortfall where checked; the remainder is of unknown origin. This sample comprises about 88,000 clones, less than 90% of them detected only once. About 3.7% of the sample is held by the ten biggest clonotypes. The sample was peripheral blood, taken on day 0 of AZD1222 vaccination. These receptors all come from an adult in good health.

The CDR3 region has the DNA TGTGCCAGCAGCCAAGATTTCGGAGACGGGGAGCTGTTTTTT. This translates into CASSQDFGDGELFF. The chain uses TRBV4-2 and TRBJ2-2, with unresolved D. V was cut by 0 bases and J by 7 bases, with 9 bases left in between. CDR1 and CDR2 (germline): LGHNA, YNFKEQ. This CDR3 has 14 residues.

V and J are TRBV20-1 and TRBJ2-7; D unclear. CDR3 length equals 10 residues. Germline CDR1 is DFQATT and CDR2 is SNEGSKA (reference sequence). V gave up 5 bases and J gave up 6 bases, with 8 bases separating them. In nucleotides, the CDR3 is TGCAGTGCTCTCGCACCCGAGCAGTACTTC. This sequence encodes CSALAPEQYF.

This chain uses TRBV6-5 with TRBJ2-2, with 11 bases aligning to TRBD1. The germline gives CDR1 MNHEY, CDR2 SVGAGI. With 8 bases clipped from V and 5 bases from J, the junction kept 4 bases outside the gene matches. The CDR3 runs 14 residues. CDR3 nucleotide sequence: TGTGCCAGCGGACAGGGGGCCGTAACCGGGGAGCTGTTTTTT. As protein: CASGQGAVTGELFF.

This chain links TRBV9 with TRBJ2-7, with D perhaps matching TRBD2 (7 bases). The V gene lost 0 bases and the J gene lost 2 bases, with 15 bases spanning the gap. CDR3 length equals 16 residues. CDR1 is SGDLS and CDR2 is YYNGEE in the germline V gene. In nucleotides, the CDR3 is TGTGCCAGCAGCGTAGGGGCGGGGGCCGCGACCTACGAGCAGTACTTC. Its translation: CASSVGAGAATYEQYF.

The chain joins TRBV19 to TRBJ1-1, with a weak D call TRBD1 (5 bases). Germline assignment: CDR1 LNHDA and CDR2 SQIVND (reference sequence). The CDR3 loop spans 15 amino acids. Trimming left V 7 bases short and J 6 bases short, with 21 bases between. The CDR3 reads CASINGMGGIAEAFF. DNA of the CDR3: TGTGCCAGTATCAACGGGATGGGGGGAATTGCTGAAGCTTTCTTT.

This clone was seen only once. This chain links TRBV18 with TRBJ1-1, with D maybe TRBD1 (6 bases). V was clipped by 1 base and J by 6 bases, with 24 bases between them. Looked up from germline, CDR1 is KGHSH and CDR2 is LQKENI. The length of the CDR3 is 18 residues. The CDR3 DNA reads TGTGCCAGCTCACCACTATACGCAGGGGCTGGGGCTGGCGCTGAAGCTTTCTTT. Protein: CASSPLYAGAGAGAEAFF.

The rearrangement joins TRBV2 to TRBJ1-4; possibly TRBD1 for D (6 bases). Germline lookup yields CDR1 SNHLY and CDR2 FYNNEI. This CDR3 spans 15 amino acids. Trimming pared 7 bases from V and 2 bases from J, leaving 14 bases between. Written as DNA, the CDR3 is TGTGCCAGCAACGCATGGGGGGCGACTAATGAAAAACTGTTTTTT. Its translation: CASNAWGATNEKLFF.

On this clone: Germline is not matched at one junction end, which may reflect a read error. This chain joins TRBV19 and TRBJ1-1; 12 bases align to TRBD1. The CDR3 extends over 16 amino acids. From germline, CDR1 is LNHDA and CDR2 SQIVND (reference sequence). CDR3 in amino acids: CVSSIKWGQGAAEAFF. CDR3 in DNA: TGTGTCAGTAGTATAAAGTGGGGACAGGGGGCGGCTGAAGCTTTCTTT.

The V call is TRBV2, the J call TRBJ1-5, with D possibly TRBD1 on 6 matching bases. The V and J ends lost 6 bases and 5 bases respectively, with 17 bases between them. Looked up from germline, CDR1 is SNHLY and CDR2 is FYNNEI. The CDR3 sequence is 15 residues long. The CDR3 coding sequence is TGTGCCAGCAGCCGTCGGACAGTAGGGGATCAGCCCCAGCATTTT. Its protein is CASSRRTVGDQPQHF.

The chain joins TRBV24-1 to TRBJ1-2; possible D gene TRBD1, 6 bases. Looked up from germline, CDR1 is KGHDR and CDR2 is SFDVKD. CDR3 length equals 18 residues. V was cut by 3 bases and J by 0 bases, with 19 bases left in between. The CDR3 loop reads CATSDPSGNRVPNYGYTF. As DNA, the CDR3 is TGTGCCACCAGTGATCCGTCCGGAAACAGGGTCCCTAACTATGGCTACACCTTC.